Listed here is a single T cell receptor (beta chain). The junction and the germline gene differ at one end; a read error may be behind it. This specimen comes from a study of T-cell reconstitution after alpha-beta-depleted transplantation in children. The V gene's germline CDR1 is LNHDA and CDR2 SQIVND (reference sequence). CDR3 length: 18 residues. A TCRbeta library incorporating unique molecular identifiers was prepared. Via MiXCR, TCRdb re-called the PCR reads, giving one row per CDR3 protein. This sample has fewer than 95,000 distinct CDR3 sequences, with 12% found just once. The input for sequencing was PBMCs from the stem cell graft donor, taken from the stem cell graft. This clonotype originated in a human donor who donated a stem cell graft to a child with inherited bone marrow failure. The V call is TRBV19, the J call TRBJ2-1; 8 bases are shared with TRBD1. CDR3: CASSLEIERTGYYNEQFF. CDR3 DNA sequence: TGTGCCAGTAGTCTAGAAATCGAACGGACAGGGTACTACAATGAGCAGTTCTTC.